The clone carrying this TCR beta chain has more than one count but fewer than ten. Its target is not known. This record comes from a study of T cell responses to AZD1222 COVID-19 vaccine. Findings of the study overall: Mapped onto spike, vaccine-associated CD4 TCRs spanned it and were dominant at 160-218 and 743-854. Repertoires were collected only later (after the peak T cell response had occurred).

CDR3 length equals 13 residues. Trimming stripped 2 bases from V and 5 bases from J, with 7 bases between. Germline CDR1 reads LGHDT; CDR2 reads YNNKEL (reference sequence). Profiling relied on immunoSEQ multiplex PCR, and the TCRdb table lists in-frame clones only, not all of them. This table holds 130,000 to 150,000 clones, approximately 78% found once. The clonotype originates from an adult in good health. The sample in question was peripheral blood, obtained on day 0 of MenACWY control vaccination. The chain recombines TRBV3-1 (or the pseudogene TRBV3-2) with TRBJ2-1; D ambiguous. This chain's CDR3 is CASSQKVNNEQFF. DNA for the CDR3: TGTGCCAGCAGCCAAAAAGTAAACAATGAGCAGTTCTTC.